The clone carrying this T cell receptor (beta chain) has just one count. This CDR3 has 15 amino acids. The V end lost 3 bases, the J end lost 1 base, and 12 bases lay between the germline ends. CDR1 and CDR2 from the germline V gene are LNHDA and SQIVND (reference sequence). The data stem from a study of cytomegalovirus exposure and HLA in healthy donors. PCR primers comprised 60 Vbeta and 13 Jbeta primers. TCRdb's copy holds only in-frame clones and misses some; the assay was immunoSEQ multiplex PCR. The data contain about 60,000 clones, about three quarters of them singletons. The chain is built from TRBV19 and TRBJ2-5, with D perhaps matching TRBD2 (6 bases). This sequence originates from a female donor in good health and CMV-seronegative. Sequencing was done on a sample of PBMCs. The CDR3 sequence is CASSMKWGVQETQYF. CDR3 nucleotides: TGTGCCAGTAGTATGAAGTGGGGGGTCCAAGAGACCCAGTACTTC.